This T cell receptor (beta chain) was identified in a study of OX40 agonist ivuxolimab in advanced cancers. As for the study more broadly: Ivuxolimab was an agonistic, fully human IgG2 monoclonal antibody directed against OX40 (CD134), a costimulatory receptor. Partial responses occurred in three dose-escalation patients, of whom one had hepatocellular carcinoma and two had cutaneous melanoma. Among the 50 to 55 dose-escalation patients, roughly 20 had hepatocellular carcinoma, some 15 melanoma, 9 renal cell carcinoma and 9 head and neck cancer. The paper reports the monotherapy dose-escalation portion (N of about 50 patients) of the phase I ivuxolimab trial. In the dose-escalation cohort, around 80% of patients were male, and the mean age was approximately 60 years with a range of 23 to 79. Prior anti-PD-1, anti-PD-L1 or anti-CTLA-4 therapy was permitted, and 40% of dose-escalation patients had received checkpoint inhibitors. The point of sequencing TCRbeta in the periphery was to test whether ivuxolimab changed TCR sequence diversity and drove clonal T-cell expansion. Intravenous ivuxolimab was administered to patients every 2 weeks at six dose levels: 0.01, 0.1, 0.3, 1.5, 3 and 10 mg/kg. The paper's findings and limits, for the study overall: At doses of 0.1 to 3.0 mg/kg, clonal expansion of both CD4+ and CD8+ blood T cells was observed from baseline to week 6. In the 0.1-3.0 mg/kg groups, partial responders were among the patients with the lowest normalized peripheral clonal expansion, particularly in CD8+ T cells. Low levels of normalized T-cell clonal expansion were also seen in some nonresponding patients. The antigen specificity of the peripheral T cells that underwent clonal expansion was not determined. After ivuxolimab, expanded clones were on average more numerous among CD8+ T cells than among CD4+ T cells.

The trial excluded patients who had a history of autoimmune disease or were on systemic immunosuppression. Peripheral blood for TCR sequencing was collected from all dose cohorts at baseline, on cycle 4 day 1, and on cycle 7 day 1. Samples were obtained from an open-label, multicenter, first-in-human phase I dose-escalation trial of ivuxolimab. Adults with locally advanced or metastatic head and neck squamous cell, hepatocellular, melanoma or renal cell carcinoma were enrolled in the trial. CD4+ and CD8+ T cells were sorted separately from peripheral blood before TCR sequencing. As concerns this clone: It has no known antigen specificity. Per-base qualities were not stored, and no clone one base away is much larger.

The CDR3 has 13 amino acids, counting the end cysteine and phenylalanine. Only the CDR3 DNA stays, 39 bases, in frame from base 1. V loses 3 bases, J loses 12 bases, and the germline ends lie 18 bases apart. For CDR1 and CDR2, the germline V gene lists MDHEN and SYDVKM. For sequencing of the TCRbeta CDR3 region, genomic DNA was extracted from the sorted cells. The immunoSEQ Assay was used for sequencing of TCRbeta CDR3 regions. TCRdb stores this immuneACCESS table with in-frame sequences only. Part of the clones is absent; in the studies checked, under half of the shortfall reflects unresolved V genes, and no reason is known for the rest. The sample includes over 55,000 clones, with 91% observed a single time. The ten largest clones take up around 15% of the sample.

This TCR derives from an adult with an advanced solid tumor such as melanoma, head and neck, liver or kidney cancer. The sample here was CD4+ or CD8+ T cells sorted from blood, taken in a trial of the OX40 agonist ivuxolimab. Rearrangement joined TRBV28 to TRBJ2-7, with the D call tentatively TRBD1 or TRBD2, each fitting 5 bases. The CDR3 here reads CASSLVADPGLYF. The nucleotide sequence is TGTGCCAGCAGTTTGGTGGCCGACCCGGGGCTGTACTTC.